This T cell receptor (beta chain) was obtained from a study of T cells in Graves' hyperthyroidism and ophthalmopathy. A few counts support this clonotype. Its specificity is unknown. Study-level findings and limits: Ophthalmopathy was separated from stable hyperthyroidism by a 13 V-J model.

V lost 0 bases, J lost 0 bases, and 8 bases stayed unmatched. The germline V gene encodes CDR1 SEHNR and CDR2 FQNEAQ (reference sequence). This CDR3 contains 18 residues. Used for diagnoses were clinical symptoms, serum thyroxine and TRAb, thyroid ultrasound and orbital computed tomography. RNA transcripts provided the source from which TCR beta CDR3 regions were amplified. TCR CDR3 underwent first-round RT-PCR with the HTBI primer set. Each CDR3 protein gets one entry after TCRdb re-called the multiplex PCR reads with MiXCR. The table includes approximately 410,000 distinct CDR3 sequences, approximately 13% detected once.

The source of this sequence is a woman aged 18-29 years with Graves' hyperthyroidism. The chain recombines TRBV7-9 with TRBJ1-2, with TRBD1 matching 9 bases. The specimen sequenced was blood. The CDR3 loop reads CASSLALTGGLTNYGYTF. The CDR3 nucleotides read TGTGCCAGCAGCTTAGCGTTGACAGGGGGGCTTACTAACTATGGCTACACCTTC.